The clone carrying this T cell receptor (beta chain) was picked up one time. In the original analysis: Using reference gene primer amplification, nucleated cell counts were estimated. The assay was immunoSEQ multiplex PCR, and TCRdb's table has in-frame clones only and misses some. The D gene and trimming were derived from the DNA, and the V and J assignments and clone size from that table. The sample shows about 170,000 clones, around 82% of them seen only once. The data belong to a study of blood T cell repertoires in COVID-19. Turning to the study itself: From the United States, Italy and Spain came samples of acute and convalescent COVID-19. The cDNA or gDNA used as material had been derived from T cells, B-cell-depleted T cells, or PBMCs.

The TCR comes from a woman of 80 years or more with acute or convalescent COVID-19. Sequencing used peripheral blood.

CDR3 sequence: CASSHRSGSSYNEQFF. The CDR3 region has the DNA TGTGCCAGCAGCCACCGTAGCGGGAGCTCCTACAATGAGCAGTTCTTC. The chain is built from TRBV14 and TRBJ2-1, with TRBD2 matching over 9 bases. This CDR3 region has 16 residues. Germline CDR1 reads SGHDN; CDR2 reads FVKESK. V trimming: 3 bases; J trimming: 0 bases; junction bases outside the gene matches: 3.